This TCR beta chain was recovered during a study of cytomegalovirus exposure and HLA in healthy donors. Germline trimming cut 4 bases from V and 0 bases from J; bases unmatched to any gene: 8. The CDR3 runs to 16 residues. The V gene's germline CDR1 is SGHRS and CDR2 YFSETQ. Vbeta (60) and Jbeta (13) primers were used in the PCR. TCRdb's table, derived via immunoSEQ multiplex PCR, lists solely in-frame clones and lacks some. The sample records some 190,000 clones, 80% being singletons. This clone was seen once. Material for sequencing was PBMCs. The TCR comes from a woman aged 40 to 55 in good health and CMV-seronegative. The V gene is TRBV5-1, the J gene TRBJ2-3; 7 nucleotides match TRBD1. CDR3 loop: CASSLLGGQSTDTQYF. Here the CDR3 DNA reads TGCGCCAGCAGCCTGTTAGGGGGACAGAGCACAGATACGCAGTATTTT.